Listed below are T cell receptor beta chains from one sample, sequenced in a study of T cells after yellow fever vaccination. Via MiXCR, TCRdb re-called the 5' RACE reads, giving one row per CDR3 protein. The sample includes 510,000 or so distinct CDR3 sequences, roughly a fifth of them seen just once. Sequencing was performed on PBMCs, taken 15 days after the yellow fever booster vaccination. These receptors all come from a young man who received the YFV17D yellow fever vaccine. CDR3s include the opening cysteine and the closing phenylalanine or tryptophan. The D gene is left open where the match is weak. Clone size is given for some rows only: seen once, a few or many times, or a class if the clone is expanded.

V	D	size	J	DNA	CDR3
TRBV12-3/TRBV12-4	TRBD2	-	TRBJ2-5	TGTGCCAGCAGCCAAGGGACTAGCGGGAGGAGTCGAGAGACCCAGTACTTC	CASSQGTSGRSRETQYF
TRBV28	TRBD2	few	TRBJ2-1	TGTGCCAGCACACCCGGGGGACTAGCGCCCCAGCGGCAGTTCTTC	CASTPGGLAPQRQFF
TRBV20-1	-	once	TRBJ1-1	TGCAGTGATAGAGTGGGGGCCCAGAACACTGAAGCTTTCTTT	CSDRVGAQNTEAFF
TRBV6-1	-	few	TRBJ2-7	TGTGCCAGCAGGACGCTGGAAAACACCTACGAGCAGTACTTC	CASRTLENTYEQYF
TRBV6-2/TRBV6-3	-	many	TRBJ2-1	TGTGCCAGCAGTTACTACCCGGTGGATGAGCAGTTCTTC	CASSYYPVDEQFF
TRBV7-2	-	-	TRBJ2-7	TGTGCCAGCAGCTCAGGGGTGAGCCCAAACGAGCAGTACTTC	CASSSGVSPNEQYF
TRBV19	TRBD2	-	TRBJ2-5	TGTGCCAGTAGTAAGACTAGCGCAGAGACCCAGTACTTC	CASSKTSAETQYF
TRBV20-1	-	-	TRBJ2-5	TGCAGTGCTAGAGATCTAGGCAGCAAAGAGACCCAGTACTTC	CSARDLGSKETQYF
TRBV10-3	-	few	TRBJ2-1	TGTGCCATCAGTGGAGGAACCTCCTACAATGAGCAGTTCTTC	CAISGGTSYNEQFF
TRBV28	TRBD2	-	TRBJ2-3	TGTGCCAGCCGCCGACCTGGGGGGGATAGCGGGACGCAGTATTTT	CASRRPGGDSGTQYF
TRBV12-3/TRBV12-4	-	once	TRBJ2-7	TGTGCCAGCAGTTTTCGTCAGGGACCTTTCGGCGAGCAGTACTTC	CASSFRQGPFGEQYF
TRBV10-3	-	-	TRBJ1-2	TGTGCCATCAGTGAGGATCAAGGGAACTATGGCTACACCTTC	CAISEDQGNYGYTF
TRBV6-1	-	-	TRBJ2-3	TGTGCCAGCGGGCGGGACACTGGAGATACGCAGTATTTT	CASGRDTGDTQYF
TRBV12-3/TRBV12-4	TRBD2	few	TRBJ2-3	TGTGCCAGCAATTTAGCGGGAGGGGCAGATACGCAGTATTTT	CASNLAGGADTQYF
TRBV3-1	TRBD2	few	TRBJ2-7	TGTGCCAGCAGCCATCCCAGTAGCGGGAAGAACTCCTACGAGCAGTACTTC	CASSHPSSGKNSYEQYF
TRBV6-5	-	-	TRBJ1-1	TGTGCCAGCAGTTACTCAGTCAGGGCTGAAGCTTTCTTT	CASSYSVRAEAFF
TRBV15	-	-	TRBJ2-1	TGTGCCACCCGGGACCCAGGGGTCTGGGAGCAGTTCTTC	CATRDPGVWEQFF
TRBV20-1	-	few	TRBJ1-1	TGCAGTGCTAGAGATATACAGGGTTTTTTAGCTTTCTTT	CSARDIQGFLAFF
TRBV10-3	TRBD1	-	TRBJ2-5	TGTGCCATCAAAGACAGGGGGGAAGAGACCCAGTACTTC	CAIKDRGEETQYF
TRBV9	-	-	TRBJ1-4	TGTGCCAGCAGCGCAGGACGTATTAATGAAAAACTGTTTTTT	CASSAGRINEKLFF
TRBV14	-	-	TRBJ2-2	TGTGCCAGCAGCACTAGTTTAAACACCGGGGAGCTGTTTTTT	CASSTSLNTGELFF
TRBV5-6	-	-	TRBJ2-3	TGTGCCAGCAGACTTGACAAAGATACGCAGTATTTT	CASRLDKDTQYF
TRBV20-1	-	-	TRBJ2-3	TGCAGTGCTAGTTTCGAGACTGGGGATACGCAGTATTTT	CSASFETGDTQYF
TRBV20-1	-	many	TRBJ1-3	TGCAGTGCTATTCAAGGAAGCTCTGGAAACACCATATATTTT	CSAIQGSSGNTIYF
TRBV12-3/TRBV12-4	TRBD1	-	TRBJ1-2	TGTGCCAGCATGGGGACAGGGTCGTATGGCTACACCTTC	CASMGTGSYGYTF
TRBV7-2	-	-	TRBJ2-3	TGTGCCAGCAGCTCAGATCCGGGACTCCCAAGGGATACGCAGTATTTT	CASSSDPGLPRDTQYF
TRBV9	-	few	TRBJ1-3	TGTGCCAGCAGCTCCCATACCGCATCTGGAAACACCATATATTTT	CASSSHTASGNTIYF